This entry describes one T cell receptor beta chain. Its antigen is not identified. The junction had 8 bases not matched to a gene; V was cut back by 10 bases and J by 3 bases. CDR1 is SGHTA and CDR2 is FQGNSA in the germline V gene. The CDR3 consists of 14 residues. The sample belongs to a study of cytomegalovirus exposure and HLA in healthy donors. Points from the study as a whole: The study listed approximately 160 cytomegalovirus-associated TCR beta chains.

This PCR relied on a set of 60 Vbeta primers and 13 Jbeta primers. TCRdb's table, derived via immunoSEQ multiplex PCR, lists solely in-frame clones and lacks some. The sample records approximately 140,000 clones, 70% to 80% being singletons. The rearrangement uses TRBV7-2 and TRBJ2-3; TRBD2 matches at 9 bases. Sequenced sample: PBMCs. This receptor was taken from a female donor in good health and CMV-seronegative. This CDR3 reads CAIKAGGSTDTQYF. As DNA, the CDR3 is TGTGCCATCAAAGCGGGGGGTAGTACAGATACGCAGTATTTT.